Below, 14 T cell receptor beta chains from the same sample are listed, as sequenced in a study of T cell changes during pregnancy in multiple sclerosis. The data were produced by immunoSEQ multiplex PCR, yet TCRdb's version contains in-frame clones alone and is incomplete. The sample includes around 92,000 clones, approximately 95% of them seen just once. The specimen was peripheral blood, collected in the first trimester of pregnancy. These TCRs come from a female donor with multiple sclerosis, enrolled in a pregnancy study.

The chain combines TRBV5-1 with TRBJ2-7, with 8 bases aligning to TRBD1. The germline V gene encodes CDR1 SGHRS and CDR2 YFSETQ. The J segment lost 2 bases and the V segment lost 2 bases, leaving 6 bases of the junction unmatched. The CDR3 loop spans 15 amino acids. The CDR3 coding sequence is TGCGCCAGCAGCTTCCGGACAGGGAGTACCTACGAGCAGTACTTC. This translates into CASSFRTGSTYEQYF.

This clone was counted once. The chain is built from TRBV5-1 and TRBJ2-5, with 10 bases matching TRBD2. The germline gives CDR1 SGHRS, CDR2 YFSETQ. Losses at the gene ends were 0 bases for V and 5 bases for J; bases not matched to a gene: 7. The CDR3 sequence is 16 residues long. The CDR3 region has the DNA TGCGCCAGCAGCTTGGAAGCGGGGGGGCCCCGGGAGACCCAGTACTTC. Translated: CASSLEAGGPRETQYF. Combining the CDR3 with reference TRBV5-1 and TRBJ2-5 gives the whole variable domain KAGVTQTPRYLIKTRGQQVTLSCSPISGHRSVSWYQQTPGQGLQFLFEYFSETQRNKGNFPGRFSGRQFSNSRSEMNVSTLELGDSALYLCASSLEAGGPRETQYFGPGTRLLVL.

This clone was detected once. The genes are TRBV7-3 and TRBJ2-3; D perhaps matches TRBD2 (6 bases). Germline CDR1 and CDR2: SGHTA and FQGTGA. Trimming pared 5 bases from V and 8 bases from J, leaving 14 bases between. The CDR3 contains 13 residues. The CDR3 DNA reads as TGTGCCAGCAGCCCCGGGACTGGCCGTACGCAGTATTTT. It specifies CASSPGTGRTQYF.

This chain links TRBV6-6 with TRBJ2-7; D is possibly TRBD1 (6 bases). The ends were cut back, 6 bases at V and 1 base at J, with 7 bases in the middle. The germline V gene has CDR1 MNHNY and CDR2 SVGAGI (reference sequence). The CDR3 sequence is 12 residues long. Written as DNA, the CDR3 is TGTGCCAGCAGAGGACAGTCCTACGAGCAGTACTTC. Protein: CASRGQSYEQYF.

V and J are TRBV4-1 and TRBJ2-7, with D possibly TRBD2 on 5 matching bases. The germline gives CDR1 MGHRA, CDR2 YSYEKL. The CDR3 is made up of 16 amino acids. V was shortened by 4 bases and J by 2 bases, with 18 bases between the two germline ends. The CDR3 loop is CASSREYTGFPYEQYF. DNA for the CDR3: TGCGCCAGCAGCCGAGAATACACGGGGTTCCCCTACGAGCAGTACTTC.

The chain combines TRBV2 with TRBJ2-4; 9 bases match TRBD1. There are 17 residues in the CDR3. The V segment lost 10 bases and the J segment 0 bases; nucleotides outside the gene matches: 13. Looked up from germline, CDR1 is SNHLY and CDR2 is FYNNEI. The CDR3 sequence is CATLRDRDPIAKNIQYF. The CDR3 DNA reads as TGTGCCACCCTACGGGACAGGGACCCCATAGCCAAAAACATTCAGTACTTC.

The CDR3 here is CASSPGGEGYNEQFF. The CDR3 region has the DNA TGTGCCAGCAGCCCAGGGGGCGAAGGCTACAATGAGCAGTTCTTC. The chain uses TRBV6-1 and TRBJ2-1; 8 bases fit TRBD1. V was pared by 6 bases and J by 3 bases, with 7 bases of the junction left unmatched. The CDR3 contains 15 residues. The germline CDR1 and CDR2 sequences are MNHNS and SASEGT.

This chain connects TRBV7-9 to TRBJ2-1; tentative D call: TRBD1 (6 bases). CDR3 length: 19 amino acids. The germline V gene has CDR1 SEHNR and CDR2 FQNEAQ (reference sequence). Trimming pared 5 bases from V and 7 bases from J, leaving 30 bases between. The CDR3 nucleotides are TGTGCCAGCAGCCCCCGTAAGGGAGCCGAGCAGGGGAGCTTGAATGAGCAGTTCTTC. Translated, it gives CASSPRKGAEQGSLNEQFF.

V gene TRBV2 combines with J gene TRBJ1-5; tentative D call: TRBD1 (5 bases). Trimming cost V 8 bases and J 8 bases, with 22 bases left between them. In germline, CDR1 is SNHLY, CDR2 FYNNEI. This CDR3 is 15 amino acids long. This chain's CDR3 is CASALTTALVEPQHF. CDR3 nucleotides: TGTGCCAGCGCTTTGACGACAGCGTTGGTTGAGCCCCAGCATTTT.

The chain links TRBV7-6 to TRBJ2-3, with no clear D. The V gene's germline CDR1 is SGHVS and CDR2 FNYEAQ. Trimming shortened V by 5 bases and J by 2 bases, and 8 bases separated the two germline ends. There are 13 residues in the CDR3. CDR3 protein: CASSAPYTDTQYF. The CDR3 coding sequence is TGTGCCAGCAGCGCACCCTACACAGATACGCAGTATTTT. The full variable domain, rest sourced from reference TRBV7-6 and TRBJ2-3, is GAGVSQSPRYKVTKRGQDVALRCDPISGHVSLYWYRQALGQGPEFLTYFNYEAQQDKSGLPNDRFSAERPEGSISTLTIQRTEQRDSAMYRCASSAPYTDTQYFGPGTRLTVL.

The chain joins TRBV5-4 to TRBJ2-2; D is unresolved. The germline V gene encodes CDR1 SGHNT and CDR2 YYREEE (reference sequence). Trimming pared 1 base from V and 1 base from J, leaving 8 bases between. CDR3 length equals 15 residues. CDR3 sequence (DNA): TGTGCCAGCAGCTTGATGCGGAAGAACACCGGGGAGCTGTTTTTT. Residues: CASSLMRKNTGELFF.

The CDR3 loop reads CASSAGDDSPLHF. The CDR3 DNA is TGTGCCAGCTCGGCGGGGGACGATTCACCCCTCCACTTT. The chain is built from TRBV5-6 and TRBJ1-6; TRBD1 is a possible D gene (5 bases). Germline V gene data show CDR1 as SGHDT and CDR2 as YYEEEE. V dropped 7 bases and J dropped 8 bases, with 13 bases sitting between them. The CDR3 is 13 amino acids.

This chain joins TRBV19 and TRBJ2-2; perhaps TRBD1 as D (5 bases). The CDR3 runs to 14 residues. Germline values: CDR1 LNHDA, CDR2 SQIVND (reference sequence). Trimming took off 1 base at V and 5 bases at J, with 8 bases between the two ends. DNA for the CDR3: TGTGCCAGTAGTATAGGCAGGGCGACCGGGGAGCTGTTTTTT. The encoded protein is CASSIGRATGELFF.

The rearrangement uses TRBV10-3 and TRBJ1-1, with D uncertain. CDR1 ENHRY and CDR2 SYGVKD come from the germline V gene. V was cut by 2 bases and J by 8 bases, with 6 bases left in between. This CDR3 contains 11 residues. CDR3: CAISEEREAFF. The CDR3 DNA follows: TGTGCCATCAGTGAGGAGAGGGAAGCTTTCTTT.